This TCR beta chain was recovered during a study of blood T cell repertoires in COVID-19. Study overall: PBMCs, B-cell-depleted T cells, or T cells provided the cDNA or gDNA that made up the material.

CDR1 and CDR2 (germline): SNHLY, FYNNEI. This CDR3 comprises 14 residues. V was shortened by 4 bases and J by 8 bases, with 14 bases between the two germline ends. Original processing notes: Estimation of nucleated cell counts was performed using reference gene primer amplification. Profiling relied on immunoSEQ multiplex PCR, and the TCRdb table lists in-frame clones only, not all of them. The DNA was the basis for D and trimming; V, J and clone size are from that table. This table has 330,000 or so clones, 88% appearing once. Clinical history reported by participants formed the basis on which cohorts were assigned.

This sequence originates from a man younger than 40 who had recovered from COVID-19. Sample: PBMCs or T cells enriched from blood (not recorded which). The chain is built from TRBV2 and TRBJ1-4; TRBD1 is a possible D gene (6 bases). CDR3 region: CASSVQGSGEKLFF. The CDR3 region has the DNA TGTGCCAGCAGTGTACAGGGAAGCGGAGAAAAACTGTTTTTT.